A single sample gave rise to the 14 T cell receptor beta chains below, sequenced in a study of T cell responses to AZD1222 COVID-19 vaccine. Sequenced by immunoSEQ multiplex PCR; TCRdb stores in-frame clones only, minus some. The sample records around 220,000 clones, less than 95% being singletons. Source: peripheral blood, taken 28 days after the second dose of the MenACWY control vaccine. The origin of the receptors is an adult who received the MenACWY meningococcal vaccine as a control.

V gene TRBV9 combines with J gene TRBJ2-3; 11 nucleotides line up with TRBD2. The V segment lost 0 bases and the J segment 0 bases; nucleotides outside the gene matches: 9. The CDR3 is 19 residues long. Germline V lookup: CDR1 SGDLS, CDR2 YYNGEE. The CDR3 DNA reads as TGTGCCAGCAGCGTAGGGAATAGCGGGGGGGTAGCTAGCACAGATACGCAGTATTTT. This encodes CASSVGNSGGVASTDTQYF.

The chain employs TRBV3-1 (or the pseudogene TRBV3-2) and TRBJ2-1; 11 bases agree with TRBD2. CDR3 size: 17 residues. Germline CDR1 reads LGHDT; CDR2 reads YNNKEL (reference sequence). V lost 2 bases to trimming and J lost 5 bases; unmatched junction nucleotides: 8. Here the CDR3 reads CASSQPFTSGRNNEQFF. CDR3 coding DNA: TGTGCCAGCAGCCAACCCTTTACTAGCGGGAGAAACAATGAGCAGTTCTTC.

The chain is built from TRBV5-1 and TRBJ2-6, with 7 bases aligning to TRBD1. Trimming took 2 bases from V and 2 from J; bases not matched to a gene: 1. Germline V gene sequence: CDR1 SGHRS, CDR2 YFSETQ. The CDR3 sequence is 15 residues long. The CDR3 reads CASSFQGAGANVLTF. The DNA for the CDR3 is TGCGCCAGCAGCTTTCAGGGGGCTGGGGCCAACGTCCTGACTTTC.

V usage is TRBV27 and J usage is TRBJ1-2; D unclear. The CDR3 has 14 amino acids. V lost 0 bases, J lost 0 bases, and 5 bases lay in between. Germline V lookup: CDR1 MNHEY, CDR2 SMNVEV (reference sequence). As DNA, the CDR3 is TGTGCCAGCAGTTTATCTCAGGCTAACTATGGCTACACCTTC. Encoded protein: CASSLSQANYGYTF.

This chain joins TRBV12-3 or TRBV12-4 and TRBJ2-2; D possibly corresponds to TRBD1 (5 bases). V was shortened by 10 bases and J by 5 bases, with 11 bases between the two germline ends. CDR3 length equals 12 residues. CDR3 protein: CATRVGTGELFF. CDR3 coding DNA: TGTGCCACCAGGGTAGGAACCGGGGAGCTGTTTTTT.

The sample holds a few counts of this clone. The rearrangement uses TRBV28 and TRBJ2-7; a possible D gene is TRBD1 (6 bases). CDR1 is MDHEN and CDR2 is SYDVKM in the germline V gene. Deletions cut 7 bases from V and 2 bases from J, with 12 bases between. The CDR3 sequence is 13 residues long. CDR3 in amino acids: CASTGQPTYEQYF. The CDR3 region has the DNA TGTGCCAGCACGGGACAACCGACCTACGAGCAGTACTTC. The variable domain in full, with the rest retrieved from reference TRBV28 and TRBJ2-7, is DVKVTQSSRYLVKRTGEKVFLECVQDMDHENMFWYRQDPGLGLRLIYFSYDVKMKEKGDIPEGYSVSREKKERFSLILESASTNQTSMYLCASTGQPTYEQYFGPGTRLTVT.

The V call is TRBV11-2, the J call TRBJ1-2; D remains unclear. In germline, CDR1 is SGHAT, CDR2 FQNNGV. The CDR3 extends over 13 amino acids. The V and J ends lost 1 base and 1 base respectively, with 4 bases between them. CDR3 DNA: TGTGCCAGCAGCTTAGGTGTTAACTATGGCTACACCTTC. It is translated as CASSLGVNYGYTF. The variable domain in full, with the rest retrieved from reference TRBV11-2 and TRBJ1-2, is EAGVAQSPRYKIIEKRQSVAFWCNPISGHATLYWYQQILGQGPKLLIQFQNNGVVDDSQLPKDRFSAERLKGVDSTLKIQPAKLEDSAVYLCASSLGVNYGYTFGSGTRLTVV.

The chain recombines TRBV7-2 with TRBJ2-7; 11 bases align to TRBD2. Germline V lookup: CDR1 SGHTA, CDR2 FQGNSA. V shed 4 bases, J shed 4 bases, and the junction held 6 bases outside the gene matches. There are 15 residues in the CDR3. In DNA form, the CDR3 reads TGTGCCAGCAGCTCCGCTAGCGGGGGGATTTACGAGCAGTACTTC. This encodes CASSSASGGIYEQYF.

This clone was counted a single time. V gene TRBV6-2 or TRBV6-3 combines with J gene TRBJ2-7; no definite D call. Per the germline V gene, CDR1 is MNHEY and CDR2 is SVGEGT. This CDR3 region has 16 residues. The V end was cut by 2 bases, the J end by 3 bases, with 17 bases between. CDR3 loop: CASSYEARPAFYEQYF. In nucleotides, the CDR3 is TGTGCCAGCAGTTACGAAGCGCGCCCGGCTTTCTACGAGCAGTACTTC.

The rearrangement uses TRBV5-4 and TRBJ1-1; no clear D. From germline, CDR1 is SGHNT and CDR2 YYREEE (reference sequence). The ends were cut back, 4 bases at V and 1 base at J, with 11 bases in the middle. This CDR3 contains 14 residues. This CDR3 is CASSPGSRNTEAFF. As DNA, the CDR3 is TGTGCCAGCAGCCCCGGTTCAAGGAACACTGAAGCTTTCTTT.

The chain links TRBV4-2 to TRBJ2-2; a weak D match, TRBD2 (5 bases). Germline CDR1 and CDR2: LGHNA and YNFKEQ. The CDR3 extends over 15 amino acids. V was cut by 3 bases and J by 5 bases, with 13 bases left in between. The CDR3, as DNA: TGTGCCAGCAGCCATGAGGACTGGGCGACCGGGGAGCTGTTTTTT. The encoded protein is CASSHEDWATGELFF.

The rearrangement uses TRBV5-1 and TRBJ2-5, with D maybe TRBD1 (5 bases). Germline CDR1 is SGHRS and CDR2 is YFSETQ. The CDR3 contains 13 residues. V lost 6 bases and J 5 bases, leaving 14 bases between the germline ends. The CDR3 loop is CASKGAQLETQYF. In DNA form, the CDR3 reads TGCGCCAGCAAAGGGGCTCAGTTGGAGACCCAGTACTTC.

As concerns this clone: Other DNA sequences in this sample translate to the same CDR3. The chain joins TRBV19 to TRBJ2-7; tentative D call: TRBD1 (5 bases). Trimming removed 2 bases from V and 4 bases from J, with 9 bases in between. The CDR3 is 13 residues long. From germline, CDR1 is LNHDA and CDR2 SQIVND (reference sequence). CDR3 DNA sequence: TGTGCCAGTAGTATACAGGGTGGTTACGAGCAGTACTTC. Translation: CASSIQGGYEQYF.

The chain carries TRBV19 and TRBJ2-7, with 7 bases aligning to TRBD1. The germline gives CDR1 LNHDA, CDR2 SQIVND (reference sequence). With V trimmed by 10 bases and J by 3 bases, 3 bases remained unmatched. The CDR3 is made up of 11 amino acids. CDR3 sequence reads: CATRQGYEQYF. The CDR3, as DNA: TGTGCCACCCGACAGGGCTACGAGCAGTACTTC.